The 7 T cell receptor beta chains listed next were all sequenced from one sample in a study of blood T cell repertoires in COVID-19. Using immunoSEQ multiplex PCR, the repertoire was profiled, and TCRdb retains in-frame clones only, with some absent. The sample has some 200,000 clones; 65% to 85% are singletons. Sequencing was done on a sample of peripheral blood. The receptors here all came from a woman aged 25-40 years who had recovered from COVID-19.

The CDR3 sequence is CASSHLGRTGYNSPLHF. The CDR3 bases are TGTGCCAGCTCACACCTGGGGAGAACGGGCTATAATTCACCCCTCCACTTT. This chain links TRBV9 with TRBJ1-6; D not resolved. The V end lost 7 bases, the J end lost 3 bases, and 20 bases lay between the germline ends. Germline values: CDR1 SGDLS, CDR2 YYNGEE. This CDR3 comprises 17 residues.

The chain carries TRBV28 and TRBJ2-5; 15 nucleotides line up with TRBD2. This CDR3 has 19 amino acids. From germline, CDR1 is MDHEN and CDR2 SYDVKM. V lost 2 bases and J lost 0; bases outside the gene matches: 7. The CDR3 nucleotides read TGTGCCAGCAGTTTACGGGGGACTAGCGGGAGGCCCTACCAAGAGACCCAGTACTTC. Translating gives CASSLRGTSGRPYQETQYF.

As regards this clone: The same CDR3 is also encoded by other DNA sequences in this sample. This chain joins TRBV28 and TRBJ1-5; D is ambiguous. CDR3 length equals 13 residues. Trimming took off 4 bases at V and 2 bases at J, with 6 bases between the two ends. Germline lookup yields CDR1 MDHEN and CDR2 SYDVKM. The CDR3 DNA is TGTGCCAGCAGTTGGGGAGGCAATCAGCCCCAGCATTTT. Translated, it gives CASSWGGNQPQHF.

This clone was seen once. The chain uses TRBV5-1 and TRBJ2-2; TRBD2 matches 11 bases. J gave up 3 bases and V 5 bases, and 0 bases lay outside the gene matches. This CDR3 spans 14 amino acids. Germline lookup yields CDR1 SGHRS and CDR2 YFSETQ. The CDR3 sequence is CASRLAGDTGELFF. In nucleotides, the CDR3 is TGCGCCAGCAGACTAGCGGGGGACACCGGGGAGCTGTTTTTT.

This clone was counted a single time. The chain joins TRBV19 to TRBJ1-6; D remains unclear. Germline V gene lookup returns CDR1 LNHDA and CDR2 SQIVND (reference sequence). The length of the CDR3 is 16 residues. Trimming stripped 9 bases from V and 0 bases from J, with 15 bases between. The CDR3 coding sequence is TGTGCCAGCGGAGGGAAGGTTACCTCCTATAATTCACCCCTCCACTTT. As protein: CASGGKVTSYNSPLHF.

This sequence joins TRBV11-2 and TRBJ2-1; no reliable D call. Trimming pared 1 base from V and 6 bases from J, leaving 16 bases between. From germline, CDR1 is SGHAT and CDR2 FQNNGV. The CDR3 has 16 residues. The CDR3 sequence is CASSLGASFSANEQFF. In nucleotides, the CDR3 is TGTGCCAGCAGCTTAGGGGCAAGTTTCTCCGCCAATGAGCAGTTCTTC.

The V gene is TRBV5-1, the J gene TRBJ1-2; TRBD1 matches at 8 bases. The CDR3 loop spans 14 amino acids. The ends lost 4 bases at V and 4 bases at J; junction bases unmatched: 6. Per the germline V gene, CDR1 is SGHRS and CDR2 is YFSETQ. As DNA, the CDR3 is TGCGCCAGCAGCCAGGACAGGGCTTCCTATGGCTACACCTTC. Its protein is CASSQDRASYGYTF.